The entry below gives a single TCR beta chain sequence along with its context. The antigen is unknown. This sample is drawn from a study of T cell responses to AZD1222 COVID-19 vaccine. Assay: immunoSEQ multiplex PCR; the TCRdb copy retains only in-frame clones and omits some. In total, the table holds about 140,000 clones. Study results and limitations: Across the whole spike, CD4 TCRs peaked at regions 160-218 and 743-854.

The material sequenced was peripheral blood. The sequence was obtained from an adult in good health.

The DNA for the CDR3 is TGTGCCAGCAGCCTCAATCCCGGGACAGAGAGCAACACTGAAGCTTTCTTT. Protein sequence: CASSLNPGTESNTEAFF. This chain joins TRBV5-5 and TRBJ1-1, with 7 bases identical to TRBD1. Germline V gene data show CDR1 as SGHKS and CDR2 as YYEKEE (reference sequence). V gave up 4 bases and J gave up 2 bases; unmatched junction bases: 14. The CDR3 runs 17 residues.